This is a list of T cell receptor beta chains from one sample in a study of immune cell composition in non-small cell lung cancer. The table came from immunoSEQ multiplex PCR; TCRdb's copy has only in-frame clones and leaves some out. The sample comprises about 3,200 clones, just under 75% of which are singletons, and about 19% rests with the top ten. The sample consisted of lung tumor tissue. All receptors derive from a human donor with non-small cell lung cancer. Both conserved end residues are part of each CDR3. The D gene is left open where the match is weak. The size field is filled for only some rows; it gives once, few, many or a size class.

d_call,v_call,j_call,clone_size,cdr3_aa,cdr3_nt
-,TRBV4-1,TRBJ1-2,-,CASSQQTGDYGYTF,TGCGCCAGCAGCCAACAAACAGGAGACTATGGCTACACCTTC
TRBD1,TRBV5-1,TRBJ2-3,once,CASSPGQEITDTQYF,TGCGCCAGCAGCCCGGGACAGGAGATCACAGATACGCAGTATTTT
TRBD1,TRBV6-1,TRBJ1-5,-,CASSERDRANQPQHF,TGTGCCAGCAGTGAACGGGACAGAGCTAATCAGCCCCAGCATTTT
-,TRBV29-1,TRBJ1-1,-,CSGAGAERGGRTTEAFF,TGCAGCGGCGCCGGAGCGGAAAGGGGAGGTAGAACCACTGAAGCTTTCTTT
TRBD1,TRBV6-1,TRBJ1-2,few,CTTTGGAWNGYTF,TGTACGACGACAGGGGGCGCTTGGAACGGCTACACCTTC
-,TRBV5-1,TRBJ1-2,few,CASSSDYSGYTF,TGCGCCAGCAGCTCCGATTATAGCGGCTACACCTTC
TRBD1,TRBV15,TRBJ1-1,-,CATSGYRDRGRRNTEAFF,TGTGCCACCAGCGGATACCGGGACAGGGGGCGGAGGAACACTGAAGCTTTCTTT
-,TRBV5-5,TRBJ2-7,-,CASSLEQGSYEQYF,TGTGCCAGCAGCTTGGAGCAGGGCAGTTACGAGCAGTACTTC
-,TRBV11-2,TRBJ2-2,few,CASSRQYTGELFF,TGTGCCAGCAGCAGACAGTACACCGGGGAGCTGTTTTTT
TRBD2,TRBV28,TRBJ2-7,-,CASSFIGTSDYYEQYF,TGTGCCAGCAGTTTTATCGGGACTAGCGATTACTACGAGCAGTACTTC
-,TRBV18,TRBJ2-5,-,CASSPPSVYQETQYF,TGTGCCAGCTCACCACCATCAGTGTACCAAGAGACCCAGTACTTC
-,TRBV20-1,TRBJ1-1,-,CSAWGDTEAFF,TGCAGTGCCTGGGGGGACACTGAAGCTTTCTTT
TRBD2,TRBV7-2,TRBJ2-1,-,CASSSFGTSGRAVFF,TGTGCCAGCAGCTCCTTCGGGACTAGCGGGAGGGCGGTGTTCTTC
-,TRBV28,TRBJ2-1,few,CASTTDYNEQFF,TGTGCCAGCACAACAGACTACAATGAGCAGTTCTTC
TRBD1,TRBV5-5,TRBJ2-2,once,CASYGTGGPGELFF,TGTGCCAGCTACGGGACAGGGGGCCCCGGGGAGCTGTTTTTT
-,TRBV29-1,TRBJ2-7,-,CSVPGQGNYEQYF,TGCAGCGTTCCGGGCCAGGGGAACTACGAGCAGTACTTC
TRBD1,TRBV30,TRBJ1-2,-,CAWRKGASYGYTF,TGTGCCTGGAGGAAGGGGGCTTCCTATGGCTACACCTTC
-,TRBV29-1,TRBJ2-6,-,CSVGPRAGANVLTF,TGCAGCGTCGGGCCGCGGGCTGGGGCCAACGTCCTGACTTTC
-,TRBV6-5,TRBJ1-2,-,CASSYYVGARGYTF,TGTGCCAGCAGTTACTACGTGGGGGCCAGGGGCTACACCTTC
TRBD2,TRBV11-2,TRBJ2-7,-,CASSRLAGVQEQYF,TGTGCCAGCAGCCGACTAGCGGGAGTGCAAGAGCAGTACTTC
-,TRBV4-1,TRBJ2-7,-,CASSQDSRNPDSYEQYF,TGCGCCAGCAGCCAAGATTCGCGAAACCCCGACTCCTACGAGCAGTACTTC
TRBD1,TRBV27,TRBJ1-4,once,CASSLRQGAEKLFF,TGTGCCAGCAGTTTAAGACAGGGGGCAGAAAAACTGTTTTTT
-,TRBV30,TRBJ2-6,-,CAWTRASSGANVLTF,TGTGCCTGGACGAGGGCGAGCTCTGGGGCCAACGTCCTGACTTTC
TRBD1,TRBV5-4,TRBJ1-4,-,CASSLSEGAQEKLFF,TGTGCCAGCAGCTTGTCAGAGGGGGCTCAGGAAAAACTGTTTTTT
-,TRBV5-1,TRBJ2-7,-,CASSLGGGAGKSYEQYF,TGCGCCAGCAGCTTGGGAGGAGGGGCAGGGAAAAGCTACGAGCAGTACTTC
TRBD1,TRBV28,TRBJ2-2,-,CASSVGTDKTGELFF,TGTGCCAGCAGTGTCGGGACAGATAAAACCGGGGAGCTGTTTTTT